These T cell receptor beta chains were read from a single sample in a study of patients and donors after allogeneic stem cell transplantation. Each CDR3 protein is one row after TCRdb ran MiXCR on the RT-PCR reads. The profile covers about 230,000 distinct CDR3 sequences, with over 12% appearing a single time and about 9.9% taken by the ten largest. The sequencing input was blood, either unsorted or a sorted T cell fraction (not recorded which). All receptors come from a human donor who was either an allogeneic HSCT recipient or a stem cell or donor lymphocyte infusion donor (not recorded which). It is not recorded whose cells these are; they may come from a transplant donor. Both conserved end residues are part of each CDR3. Each record gives: CDR3 DNA, CDR3 protein, clone size, J gene, V gene, D gene. D genes are given only for firm matches. Rows may omit the clone size; those that give it use once, few, many or a size class.

TGTGCCAGCAGCTTAGGGGGGGGACAGATCTCTAGCAATCAGCCCCAGCATTTT,CASSLGGGQISSNQPQHF,-,TRBJ1-5,TRBV11-1,TRBD1
TGCAGCGTTGGGCCTTCAGCGGGAGGGTCCGGGGAGCTGTTTTTT,CSVGPSAGGSGELFF,many,TRBJ2-2,TRBV29-1,TRBD2
TGCGCCAGCAGCTTGAAGGGACAGGGCGCTAACTATGGCTACACCTTC,CASSLKGQGANYGYTF,few,TRBJ1-2,TRBV5-1,TRBD1
TGTGCCAGCAGTTTTGGACGACGGGTTTCAGGAAACACCATATATTTT,CASSFGRRVSGNTIYF,few,TRBJ1-3,TRBV12-3/TRBV12-4,-
TGTGCCAGTAGCCACTCACGCTTTGGTGGCAATCAGCCCCAGCATTTT,CASSHSRFGGNQPQHF,-,TRBJ1-5,TRBV19,-
TGTGCCAGCAGCTTAGCGACTCGCTCCTACAATGAGCAGTTCTTC,CASSLATRSYNEQFF,few,TRBJ2-1,TRBV11-2,-
TGTGCCAGCAGTTCCGCCGGGGGACCAGAGACCCAGTACTTC,CASSSAGGPETQYF,-,TRBJ2-5,TRBV12-3/TRBV12-4,-
TGTGCCATCAGAGCCGGCGGGGCCTCCTACGAGCAGTACTTC,CAIRAGGASYEQYF,few,TRBJ2-7,TRBV10-3,-
TGTGCCAGCAGCTTACTGGGGGGTGGGGAGACCCAGTACTTC,CASSLLGGGETQYF,-,TRBJ2-5,TRBV7-2,-
TGCGCCAGCAGCGCCCTGCGGGGGGCTGAAGCTTTCTTT,CASSALRGAEAFF,many,TRBJ1-1,TRBV5-1,-
TGTGCCAGCAGTTACCGACCAGGACATAGCACAGATACGCAGTATTTT,CASSYRPGHSTDTQYF,-,TRBJ2-3,TRBV6-5,-
TGTGCCAGCAGTTCTGGTCGCTGGCTGACTAGCGGGAGGGACACAGATACGCAGTATTTT,CASSSGRWLTSGRDTDTQYF,many,TRBJ2-3,TRBV12-3/TRBV12-4,TRBD2
TGTGCCAGCAGCGGACAAGAAGCTTTCTTT,CASSGQEAFF,many,TRBJ1-1,TRBV6-6,-
TGCGCCAGCAGCCAAGGTGGGGACTACAATGAGCAGTTCTTC,CASSQGGDYNEQFF,many,TRBJ2-1,TRBV4-1,-
TGTGCCAGCAGCTGGACTAGCACAGATACGCAGTATTTT,CASSWTSTDTQYF,few,TRBJ2-3,TRBV11-2,-
TGCGCCAGCAGTCTAGGCGGGGGGCGGACGGAGACCCAGTACTTC,CASSLGGGRTETQYF,-,TRBJ2-5,TRBV5-1,TRBD2
TGCGCCAGCAGCAGGTTAGCGGGAGTAGAGGAGACCCAGTACTTC,CASSRLAGVEETQYF,many,TRBJ2-5,TRBV5-1,TRBD2
TGTGCCAGCAGTGTCCGTAGCGGGGGCACCTACGAGCAGTACTTC,CASSVRSGGTYEQYF,many,TRBJ2-7,TRBV6-1,TRBD2
TGCAGTGCTAGTCCTAGCGGTAGGACAGATACGCAGTATTTT,CSASPSGRTDTQYF,few,TRBJ2-3,TRBV20-1,TRBD2
TGTGCCAGCAGCCAACTTGGAAGGGGGTCCGATGGCTACACCTTC,CASSQLGRGSDGYTF,-,TRBJ1-2,TRBV14,-
TGTGCCAGCAGCGTCTCGGGACAAAGCTACGAGCAGTACTTC,CASSVSGQSYEQYF,few,TRBJ2-7,TRBV5-6,-
TGCAGTGCTGCCAGACTAGCGGGGGGGCGAGATACGCAGTATTTT,CSAARLAGGRDTQYF,-,TRBJ2-3,TRBV20-1,TRBD2
TGCGCCAGCAGCTCGACCGGGACAGTGGAAAAACTGTTTTTT,CASSSTGTVEKLFF,many,TRBJ1-4,TRBV5-1,TRBD1
TGTGCCAGCAGCCCGGCCGGTGGAAGGGGCTATGGCTACACCTTC,CASSPAGGRGYGYTF,-,TRBJ1-2,TRBV3-1,-
TGCAGCGTTGGGACTAGCGGGGGCCAAGAGACCCAGTACTTC,CSVGTSGGQETQYF,-,TRBJ2-5,TRBV29-1,TRBD2
TGTGCCAGCAGCTTAGAACAACTGAACACTGAAGCTTTCTTT,CASSLEQLNTEAFF,-,TRBJ1-1,TRBV7-2,-
TGCAGTGCCGGGACGGACGGATACAATGAGCAGTTCTTC,CSAGTDGYNEQFF,-,TRBJ2-1,TRBV20-1,-
TGTGCCAGCAGTAGTCAGGGGCGCTATGGAAACACCATATATTTT,CASSSQGRYGNTIYF,-,TRBJ1-3,TRBV12-3/TRBV12-4,-
TGTGCCACCCAAGGGAGAGGGGCGTCGAACACCGGGGAGCTGTTTTTT,CATQGRGASNTGELFF,-,TRBJ2-2,TRBV7-2,-
TGCAGTGCAAAAACTGCAGGGGAAGGCAATCAGCCCCAGCATTTT,CSAKTAGEGNQPQHF,-,TRBJ1-5,TRBV20-1,-
TGTGCCAGCAGCTTAGCGGGGTGGGGCCCGTACGAGCAGTACTTC,CASSLAGWGPYEQYF,-,TRBJ2-7,TRBV7-2,-
TGTGCCACCAGCAGAGCGCGGGGCAACGAGACCCAGTACTTC,CATSRARGNETQYF,few,TRBJ2-5,TRBV15,-
TGTGCCAGCAGCCAAGGGACATTCGGGTTGGCTGAAGCTTTCTTT,CASSQGTFGLAEAFF,-,TRBJ1-1,TRBV5-8,-
TGTGCCTGGAGTAGGGGGCAGAGTCCGTCCAATGAGCAGTTCTTC,CAWSRGQSPSNEQFF,many,TRBJ2-1,TRBV30,TRBD1
TGTGCCAGTAGACCAACAGGGTCCGGAGGCTATGGCTACACCTTC,CASRPTGSGGYGYTF,few,TRBJ1-2,TRBV19,-
TGCGCCAGCAGCCCAGAGCGGCGTCAAGAGACCCAGTACTTC,CASSPERRQETQYF,few,TRBJ2-5,TRBV5-1,-
TGTGCCAGCAGCCAAGATCCGGTTTTGTTCCCGACTAGCAGCTACGAGCAGTACTTC,CASSQDPVLFPTSSYEQYF,few,TRBJ2-7,TRBV14,TRBD2
TGTGCCAGCAGTGCGAATAATTCACCCCTCCACTTT,CASSANNSPLHF,many,TRBJ1-6,TRBV2,-
TGTGCCAGCAGCCTGGACAGGCTGAAAGGGGGCTACACCTTC,CASSLDRLKGGYTF,-,TRBJ1-2,TRBV3-1,TRBD1
TGTGCCAGCAGTTTAGGGACAGCAAATACGCAGTATTTT,CASSLGTANTQYF,medium-sized,TRBJ2-3,TRBV12-3/TRBV12-4,-
TGTGCCAGCAGCCCTGGGACAGACTATGGCTACACCTTC,CASSPGTDYGYTF,many,TRBJ1-2,TRBV7-9,TRBD1
TGTGCCAGCTCACCACAGGGGGCCGGTAAAGATACGCAGTATTTT,CASSPQGAGKDTQYF,few,TRBJ2-3,TRBV18,TRBD1
TGTGCCAGCAGCTTCACGACAGGGACTGGAAACACCATATATTTT,CASSFTTGTGNTIYF,-,TRBJ1-3,TRBV7-9,TRBD1
TGTGCCAGCAGTTCTCACTGGTTCGCGGGAGTCGATCTTAGCTCCTATAATTCACCCCTCCACTTT,CASSSHWFAGVDLSSYNSPLHF,few,TRBJ1-6,TRBV12-3/TRBV12-4,-
TGCGCCAGCACATCGGGGAGGAACAATGAGCAGTTCTTC,CASTSGRNNEQFF,few,TRBJ2-1,TRBV5-1,-
TGTGCCACCCGATCGGGGCGAGAGACCCAGTACTTC,CATRSGRETQYF,-,TRBJ2-5,TRBV6-1,-
TGTGCCAGTAGGGACAGAGGCTTGGGTGTGAGTAATTCACCCCTCCACTTT,CASRDRGLGVSNSPLHF,many,TRBJ1-6,TRBV19,-
TGCGCCAGCAGCTGGGACACGAGCACAGATACGCAGTATTTT,CASSWDTSTDTQYF,-,TRBJ2-3,TRBV5-1,-
TGCGCCACCTATGTAAGACTAGCGGGAGAAGCAGATACGCAGTATTTT,CATYVRLAGEADTQYF,few,TRBJ2-3,TRBV10-1,TRBD2
TGTGCCAGCAGCCAGGGGACTAATGAAAAACTGTTTTTT,CASSQGTNEKLFF,few,TRBJ1-4,TRBV7-6,-
TGCGCCAGCAGCTCGTCCTGGACAGTACAAGAGACCCAGTACTTC,CASSSSWTVQETQYF,few,TRBJ2-5,TRBV5-1,-
TGTGCCAGCAGCCGTCGGACTAGCGGGATCTCCTACAATGAGCAGTTCTTC,CASSRRTSGISYNEQFF,-,TRBJ2-1,TRBV7-9,TRBD2
TGTGCCAGCAGTTTTATAGGGACAGGCGGATCCTACGAGCAGTACTTC,CASSFIGTGGSYEQYF,many,TRBJ2-7,TRBV12-3/TRBV12-4,TRBD1
TGCAGTGCTAGAGATCGGCACGGAGGAATCCCCACAGATACGCAGTATTTT,CSARDRHGGIPTDTQYF,few,TRBJ2-3,TRBV20-1,-